The sequence of this TCR beta chain was determined in a study of T-cell memory formation after mild COVID-19. General observations from the study: Confirmation of SARS-CoV-2 specificity was lacking for second-wave clones peaking day 37.

Germline V lookup: CDR1 SQVTM, CDR2 ANQGSEA. This CDR3 comprises 15 residues. Germline trimming cut 6 bases from V and 0 bases from J; bases unmatched to any gene: 8. As for this clonotype: What it binds is unknown.

TCRdb recomputed calls from the 5' RACE reads with MiXCR, one row per CDR3 protein. The sample consists of fewer than 650,000 distinct CDR3 sequences, about 20% of them appearing once. The sequencing input was PBMCs or a T cell subset sorted from them (not recorded which). V usage is TRBV29-1 and J usage is TRBJ2-4; 7 bases agree with TRBD2. The origin of this receptor is an adult woman who had mild COVID-19 (a few samples of this study predate the infection). Cell type and time point are not known. The CDR3 coding sequence is TGCAGCGTGGTCGGGGGGTCTCTAGCCAAAAACATTCAGTACTTC. It yields the protein CSVVGGSLAKNIQYF.